This T cell receptor beta chain is from a study of blood T cell repertoires in COVID-19 (dated by TCRdb to 2019 to 2021). Context from the whole study: Collaborator samples came from the United States, Italy and Spain and covered acute and convalescent phases of COVID-19. The repertoires were released in a freely available public database intended as a resource for research on the immune response to SARS-CoV-2. Sample metadata almost always included a de-identified subject ID, COVID-19 status, age in years and sex. HLA class I and class II types, where available, came from metadata supplied by the sample provider rather than from assay-based typing. Subjects who had been exposed to COVID-19, were actively infected with it, or had recovered from it provided the deeply sampled blood TCRbeta repertoires that made up the dataset. The samples were drawn from the first 160 participants of the ongoing ImmuneRACE study and from over 950 subjects provided by 6 global collaborators. The material from the prospective study consisted of cDNA or gDNA derived from T cells, B-cell-depleted T cells, or PBMCs. The study at large found these results: How much clinical and demographic metadata was included differed by source and by participant, and the metadata was provided uncurated.

The collaborating institutions used their own protocols to collect whole blood in K2EDTA tubes. For TCRbeta analysis, collaborators shipped samples as frozen whole blood, isolated PBMCs, or DNA extracted from either of those sample types. As to this clone: Its specific antigen is unknown. The sample holds no much larger clone one base away, and base qualities are not on file.

TCRbeta CDR3 regions were amplified from genomic DNA by means of the immunoSEQ Assay, a bias-controlled multiplex PCR. The paper's data handling went like this. The number of nucleated cells in each sample was estimated by amplification of reference gene primers within the assay. To quantify the absolute abundance of each unique TCRbeta CDR3 rearrangement, sequence reads were collapsed and filtered. For each sample, productive Simpson clonality was calculated as the square root of Simpson's diversity index across productive rearrangements. Not all clones reach the TCRdb copy of this immuneACCESS table, which keeps in-frame sequences only. Checked studies attribute under half of the gap to unresolved V genes and leave the rest unexplained. V and J calls and clone size follow that table, whereas D and trimming were derived from the DNA. Within this sample are about 100,000 clones, with roughly nine tenths of them counted one time only. The top ten clonotypes cover 6.5% to 8% of the sample.

The CDR1 and CDR2 encoded by the germline V gene (reference sequence) are LGHDT and YNNKEL. V loses 4 bases of germline sequence and J loses 0 bases, and the interval between the two ends is 22 bases. Including cysteine and phenylalanine, the CDR3 has 19 amino acids. The retained sequence is limited to the CDR3, 57 bases, with the frame set at the first base. The specimen sequenced was peripheral blood. The clonotype originates from a man aged 25 to 45 in a cohort sampled during active COVID-19. The V gene is TRBV3-1 (or the pseudogene TRBV3-2) and the J gene is TRBJ2-1, with a weak D call of TRBD2 (5 bases match). For the CDR3, the sequence is CASSPTPGNKKSSYNEQFF. The base sequence is TGTGCCAGCAGCCCCACCCCGGGGAACAAAAAGAGCTCCTACAATGAGCAGTTCTTC.